The 20 T cell receptor beta chains below come from one sample, sequenced in a study of T cell changes during pregnancy in multiple sclerosis. Sequenced by immunoSEQ multiplex PCR; TCRdb stores in-frame clones only, minus some. Here the sample spans 95,000 to 100,000 clones, just over 90% being singletons. The starting material was peripheral blood, obtained after pregnancy. Receptor source: a female donor in good health, enrolled as a control in a pregnancy study.

The DNA for the CDR3 is TGTGCCAGTAGTATGGTAGGCGGGAACTATGGCTACACCTTC. It translates to CASSMVGGNYGYTF. This chain joins TRBV19 and TRBJ1-2, with D unclear. CDR1 is LNHDA and CDR2 is SQIVND in the germline V gene (reference sequence). CDR3 length: 14 amino acids. V gave up 3 bases and J gave up 2 bases, with 10 bases separating them.

The chain uses TRBV10-3 and TRBJ1-1; 7 bases agree with TRBD1. Germline-derived CDR1 and CDR2 are ENHRY and SYGVKD. The CDR3 has 15 amino acids. The junction had 8 bases not matched to a gene; V was cut back by 6 bases and J by 1 base. The CDR3: CAIRDRTGWNTEAFF. The CDR3 DNA reads as TGTGCCATCAGGGACAGGACGGGGTGGAACACTGAAGCTTTCTTT.

The J gene is TRBJ2-7, the V gene TRBV28; D gene ambiguous. V lost 7 bases and J lost 5, with 9 bases in between. This CDR3 is built from 11 residues. Per the germline V gene, CDR1 is MDHEN and CDR2 is SYDVKM. DNA of the CDR3: TGTGCCAGCAACACCATGAACGAGCAGTACTTC. Protein: CASNTMNEQYF. The full variable domain, its missing parts supplied by reference TRBV28 and TRBJ2-7, is DVKVTQSSRYLVKRTGEKVFLECVQDMDHENMFWYRQDPGLGLRLIYFSYDVKMKEKGDIPEGYSVSREKKERFSLILESASTNQTSMYLCASNTMNEQYFGPGTRLTVT.

The chain has TRBV19 and TRBJ1-4, with D possibly being TRBD1 (6 bases). Germline V CDR1 and CDR2: LNHDA, SQIVND (reference sequence). CDR3 size: 13 residues. V lost 7 bases, J lost 7 bases, and 13 bases lay in between. CDR3 nucleotides: TGTGCCAGTATGCGGGGGCGTGGTGAAAAACTGTTTTTT. Translated: CASMRGRGEKLFF.

The chain has TRBV15 and TRBJ2-1, with D possibly being TRBD2 (6 bases). Trimming pared 5 bases from V and 8 bases from J, leaving 19 bases between. The CDR3 spans 15 residues. The germline V gene encodes CDR1 LNHNV and CDR2 YYDKDF (reference sequence). CDR3 sequence reads: CATSAKLDGGDEQFF. The CDR3 DNA reads as TGTGCCACCAGCGCTAAATTGGACGGCGGGGATGAGCAGTTCTTC.

This rearrangement joins TRBV10-3 to TRBJ1-2; D remains ambiguous. CDR1 and CDR2 (germline): ENHRY, SYGVKD. V gave up 6 bases and J gave up 6 bases, with 14 bases separating them. CDR3 length equals 13 residues. The CDR3 here is CAISARGVDGYTF. In nucleotides, the CDR3 is TGTGCCATCAGCGCGCGCGGGGTGGATGGCTACACCTTC.

This clone occurred once. The V gene is TRBV6-5, the J gene TRBJ2-1, with 8 bases lining up with TRBD2. The germline V gene has CDR1 MNHEY and CDR2 SVGAGI. Trimming took 6 bases from V and 2 from J; bases not matched to a gene: 6. The CDR3 runs to 15 residues. CDR3 in amino acids: CASRPGTSPYNEQFF. The CDR3 DNA follows: TGTGCCAGCAGACCCGGGACTAGTCCCTACAATGAGCAGTTCTTC.

V is TRBV14 and J is TRBJ2-5; TRBD1 matches at 8 bases. V dropped 5 bases and J dropped 9; count of bases not matched to a gene: 11. The CDR3 has 14 residues. The V gene's germline CDR1 is SGHDN and CDR2 FVKESK. The CDR3 sequence: CASSYRGSPLAQYF. The CDR3 DNA follows: TGTGCCAGCAGCTACAGGGGGTCTCCCTTGGCCCAGTACTTC.

The chain has TRBV9 and TRBJ2-1; a weak D match, TRBD2 (6 bases). The germline V gene has CDR1 SGDLS and CDR2 YYNGEE. Trimming cost V 3 bases and J 0 bases, with 10 bases left between them. This CDR3 is built from 15 residues. The CDR3 region has the DNA TGTGCCAGCAGCGCGGGACTTCGCTCCTACAATGAGCAGTTCTTC. Its protein is CASSAGLRSYNEQFF.

The CDR3 coding sequence is TGTGCCAGCAAATCTGGTCGGCCGGGGGATGAGCAGTTCTTC. It codes for CASKSGRPGDEQFF. V usage is TRBV6-4 and J usage is TRBJ2-1; possible D gene TRBD2, 6 bases. Germline-derived CDR1 and CDR2 are MRHNA and SNTAGT. Deletions cut 7 bases from V and 8 bases from J, with 18 bases between. The CDR3 totals 14 residues.

The table lists this clone with a count of one. This CDR3 reads CASSQKGVGEQFF. For the CDR3, the DNA is TGTGCCAGCAGCCAAAAGGGAGTTGGCGAGCAGTTCTTC. The chain is built from TRBV14 and TRBJ2-1, with a possible D match to TRBD2 (5 bases). Germline CDR1 SGHDN, CDR2 FVKESK. CDR3 length: 13 residues. V shed 2 bases and J shed 10 bases, with 12 bases lying between them.

The chain has TRBV4-1 and TRBJ2-1, with TRBD2 matching over 12 bases. Germline V gene sequence: CDR1 MGHRA, CDR2 YSYEKL. V lost 2 bases, J lost 11 bases, and 7 bases stayed unmatched. The CDR3 has 15 residues. The CDR3 DNA reads as TGCGCCAGCAGCCAACCCCGTACTAGCGGGAGGCAGCAGTTCTTC. Encoded protein: CASSQPRTSGRQQFF.

The CDR3 spells CAWSQGSANTEAFF. The DNA of the CDR3 is TGTGCCTGGAGTCAGGGATCAGCGAACACTGAAGCTTTCTTT. This rearrangement joins TRBV30 to TRBJ1-1; tentatively, D is TRBD1 (5 bases). Per germline, CDR1 GTSNPN and CDR2 SVGIG (reference sequence). The CDR3 totals 14 residues. The germline V and J ends were trimmed by 2 bases and 1 base, with 11 bases remaining between them. Supplemented by reference TRBV30 and TRBJ1-1, the full variable domain reads SQTIHQWPATLVQPVGSPLSLECTVEGTSNPNLYWYRQAAGRGLQLLFYSVGIGQISSEVPQNLSASRPQDRQFILSSKKLLLSDSGFYLCAWSQGSANTEAFFGQGTRLTVV.

CDR3 sequence reads: CASSSPSGLATDTQYF. CDR3 DNA sequence: TGCGCCAGCAGCTCTCCTAGCGGACTGGCCACAGATACGCAGTATTTT. The chain is built from TRBV5-1 and TRBJ2-3; 7 positions agree with TRBD2. Per the germline V gene, CDR1 is SGHRS and CDR2 is YFSETQ. With V trimmed by 3 bases and J by 2 bases, 9 bases remained unmatched. The CDR3 spans 16 residues.

The chain is built from TRBV7-9 and TRBJ1-1; 8 nucleotides line up with TRBD1. V shed 1 base, J shed 5 bases, and the junction held 9 bases outside the gene matches. In germline, CDR1 is SEHNR, CDR2 FQNEAQ (reference sequence). The CDR3 runs to 16 residues. CDR3 loop: CASSLEGRGRGTEAFF. The CDR3, as DNA: TGTGCCAGCAGCTTAGAGGGCAGGGGGCGTGGGACTGAAGCTTTCTTT.

The rearrangement links TRBV4-1 to TRBJ1-5; D is ambiguous. V gave up 1 base and J gave up 0 bases, with 10 bases separating them. This CDR3 has 16 residues. CDR1 and CDR2 from the germline V gene are MGHRA and YSYEKL. CDR3 amino acids: CASSQGIDYSNQPQHF. The CDR3 nucleotides are TGCGCCAGCAGCCAAGGTATAGACTATAGCAATCAGCCCCAGCATTTT.

The V call is TRBV30, the J call TRBJ2-3; D is possibly TRBD2 (5 bases). The germline V and J ends were trimmed by 0 bases and 2 bases, with 12 bases remaining between them. Germline-derived CDR1 and CDR2 are GTSNPN and SVGIG (reference sequence). This CDR3 contains 15 residues. DNA of the CDR3: TGTGCCTGGAGTGTTCTTCGGGGAAACACAGATACGCAGTATTTT. Amino acids: CAWSVLRGNTDTQYF.

V gene TRBV19 combines with J gene TRBJ2-7; TRBD1 matches at 8 bases. V trimming: 2 bases; J trimming: 2 bases; junction bases outside the gene matches: 8. Germline CDR1 LNHDA, CDR2 SQIVND (reference sequence). The CDR3 covers 16 residues. DNA for the CDR3: TGTGCCAGTAGTATACAGGGGGCGCGAGGGCCCTACGAGCAGTACTTC. Translated: CASSIQGARGPYEQYF. The whole variable domain, filled in from reference TRBV19 and TRBJ2-7, reads DGGITQSPKYLFRKEGQNVTLSCEQNLNHDAMYWYRQDPGQGLRLIYYSQIVNDFQKGDIAEGYSVSREKKESFPLTVTSAQKNPTAFYLCASSIQGARGPYEQYFGPGTRLTVT.

This chain uses TRBV5-1 with TRBJ1-5; 9 bases line up with TRBD1. V lost 4 bases to trimming and J lost 6 bases; unmatched junction nucleotides: 17. Germline V gene lookup returns CDR1 SGHRS and CDR2 YFSETQ. This CDR3 has 18 residues. The chain's CDR3 is CASSTPPAIGTGFQPQHF. CDR3 coding DNA: TGCGCCAGCAGCACGCCCCCCGCAATCGGGACAGGGTTTCAGCCCCAGCATTTT.

The genes are TRBV5-1 and TRBJ1-4; 11 positions match TRBD1. The V segment lost 3 bases and the J segment 6 bases; nucleotides outside the gene matches: 1. The germline CDR1 and CDR2 sequences are SGHRS and YFSETQ. The CDR3 is 14 amino acids. CDR3 coding DNA: TGCGCCAGCAGCTGGGGACAGGGGGATGAAAAACTGTTTTTT. This encodes CASSWGQGDEKLFF.